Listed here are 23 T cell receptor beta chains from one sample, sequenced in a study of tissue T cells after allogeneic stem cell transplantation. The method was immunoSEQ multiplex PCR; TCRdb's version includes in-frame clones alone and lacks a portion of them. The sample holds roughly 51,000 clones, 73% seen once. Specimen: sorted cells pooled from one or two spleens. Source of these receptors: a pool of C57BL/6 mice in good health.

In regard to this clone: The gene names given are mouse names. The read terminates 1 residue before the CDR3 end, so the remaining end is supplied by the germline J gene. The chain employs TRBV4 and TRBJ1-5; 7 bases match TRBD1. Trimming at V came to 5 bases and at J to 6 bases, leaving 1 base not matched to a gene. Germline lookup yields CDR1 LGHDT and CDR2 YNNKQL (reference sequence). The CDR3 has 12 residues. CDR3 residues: CASSRQGQAPLF. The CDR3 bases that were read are TGTGCCAGCAGCCGACAGGGCCAGGCTCCGCTT.

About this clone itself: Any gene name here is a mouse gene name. CDR3 DNA (partial): TGTGCCAGCAGCGGGACAGGAAACACAGAAGTCTTC. Protein product: CASSGTGNTEVF. The whole CDR3 protein reads CASSGTGNTEVFF. The chain uses TRBV26 and TRBJ1-1, with TRBD1 matching 8 bases. The CDR3 end falls 1 residue outside the read, so it is completed with the germline J gene. The V and J ends lost 6 bases and 1 base, in that order; junction bases with no gene match: 1. Looked up from germline, CDR1 is KGHPV and CDR2 is FQNQEV (reference sequence). The CDR3 totals 13 residues.

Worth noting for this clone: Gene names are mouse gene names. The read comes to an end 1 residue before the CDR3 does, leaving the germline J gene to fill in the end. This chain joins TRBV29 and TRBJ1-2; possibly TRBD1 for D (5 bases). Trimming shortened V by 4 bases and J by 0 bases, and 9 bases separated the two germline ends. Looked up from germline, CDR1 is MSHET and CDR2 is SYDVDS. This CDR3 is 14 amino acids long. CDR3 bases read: TGTGCTAGCAGTTATGGGGGAACAAACTCCGACTACACC. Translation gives CASSYGGTNSDYT. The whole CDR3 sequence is CASSYGGTNSDYTF.

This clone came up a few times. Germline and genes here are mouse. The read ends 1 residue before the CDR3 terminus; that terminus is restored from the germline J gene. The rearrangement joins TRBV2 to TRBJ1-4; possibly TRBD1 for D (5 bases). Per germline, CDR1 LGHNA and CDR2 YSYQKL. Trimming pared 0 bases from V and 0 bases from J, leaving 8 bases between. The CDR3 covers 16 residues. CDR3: CASSQEGQFSNERLFF. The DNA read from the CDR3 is TGTGCCAGCAGCCAAGAAGGACAATTTTCCAACGAAAGATTATTT.

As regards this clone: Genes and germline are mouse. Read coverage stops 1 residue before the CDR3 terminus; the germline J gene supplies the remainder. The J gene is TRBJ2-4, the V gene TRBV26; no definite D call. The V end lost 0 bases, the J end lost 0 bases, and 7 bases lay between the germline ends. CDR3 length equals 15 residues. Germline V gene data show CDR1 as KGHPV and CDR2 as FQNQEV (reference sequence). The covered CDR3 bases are TGTGCCAGCAGTCTGTCGCACGGTAGTCAAAACACCTTGTAC. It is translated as CASSLSHGSQNTLY. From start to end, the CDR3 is CASSLSHGSQNTLYF. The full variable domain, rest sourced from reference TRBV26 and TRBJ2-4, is NSKVIQTPRYLVKGQGQKAKMRCIPEKGHPVVFWYQQNKNNEFKFLINFQNQEVLQQIDMTEKRFSAECPSNSPCSLEIQSSEAGDSALYLCASSLSHGSQNTLYFGAGTRLSVL.

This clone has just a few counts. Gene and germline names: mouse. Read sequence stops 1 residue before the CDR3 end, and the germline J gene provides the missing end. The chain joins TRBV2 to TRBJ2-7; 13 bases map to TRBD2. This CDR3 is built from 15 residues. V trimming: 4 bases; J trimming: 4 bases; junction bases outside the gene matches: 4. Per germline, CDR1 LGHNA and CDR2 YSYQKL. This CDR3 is CASSPPGLGGYEQYF. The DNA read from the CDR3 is TGTGCCAGCAGCCCTCCGGGACTGGGGGGGTATGAACAGTAC.

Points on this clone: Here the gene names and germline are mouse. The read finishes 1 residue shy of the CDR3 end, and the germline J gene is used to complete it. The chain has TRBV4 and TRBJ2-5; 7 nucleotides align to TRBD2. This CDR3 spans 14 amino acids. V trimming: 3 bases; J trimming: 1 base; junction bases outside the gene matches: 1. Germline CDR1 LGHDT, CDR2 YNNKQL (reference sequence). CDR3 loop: CASSYWGYQDTQYF. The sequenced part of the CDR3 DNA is TGTGCCAGCAGCTACTGGGGGTACCAAGACACCCAGTAC. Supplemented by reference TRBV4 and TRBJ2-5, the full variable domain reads ETAVFQTPNYHVTQVGNEVSFNCKQTLGHDTMYWYKQDSKKLLKIMFSYNNKQLIVNETVPRRFSPQSSDKAHLNLRIKSVEPEDSAVYLCASSYWGYQDTQYFGPGTRLLVL.

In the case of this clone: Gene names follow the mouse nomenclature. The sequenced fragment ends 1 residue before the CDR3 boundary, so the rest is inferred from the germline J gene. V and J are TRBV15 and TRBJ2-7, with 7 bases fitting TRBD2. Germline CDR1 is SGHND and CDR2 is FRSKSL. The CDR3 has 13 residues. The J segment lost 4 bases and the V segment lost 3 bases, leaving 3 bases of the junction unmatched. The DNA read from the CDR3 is TGTGCCAGCAGTTTTGGCTGGGGGTATGAACAGTAC. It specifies CASSFGWGYEQY. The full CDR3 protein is CASSFGWGYEQYF.

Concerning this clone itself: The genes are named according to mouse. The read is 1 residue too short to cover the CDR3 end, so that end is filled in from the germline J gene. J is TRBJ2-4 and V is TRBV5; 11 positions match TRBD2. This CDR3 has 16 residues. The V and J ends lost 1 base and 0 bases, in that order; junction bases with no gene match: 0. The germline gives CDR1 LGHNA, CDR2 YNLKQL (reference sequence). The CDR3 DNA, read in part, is TGTGCCAGCAGCCAAGGACTGGGGGGGAGTCAAAACACCTTGTAC. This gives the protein CASSQGLGGSQNTLY. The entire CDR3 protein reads CASSQGLGGSQNTLYF.

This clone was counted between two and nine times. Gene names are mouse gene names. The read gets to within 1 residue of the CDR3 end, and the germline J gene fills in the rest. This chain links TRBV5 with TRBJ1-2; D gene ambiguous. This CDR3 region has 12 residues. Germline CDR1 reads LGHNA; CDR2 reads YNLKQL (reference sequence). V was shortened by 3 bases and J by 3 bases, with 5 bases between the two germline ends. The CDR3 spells CASSQPDSDYTF. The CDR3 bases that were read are TGTGCCAGCAGCCAGCCGGACTCCGACTACACC.

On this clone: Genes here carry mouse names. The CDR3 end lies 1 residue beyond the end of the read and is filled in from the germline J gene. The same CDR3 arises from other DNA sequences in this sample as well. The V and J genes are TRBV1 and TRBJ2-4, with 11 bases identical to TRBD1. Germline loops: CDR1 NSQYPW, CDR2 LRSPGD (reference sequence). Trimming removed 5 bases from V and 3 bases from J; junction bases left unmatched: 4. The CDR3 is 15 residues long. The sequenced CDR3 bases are TGCACCTGCAGTCCGGGACAGGGGGGGCAAAACACCTTGTAC. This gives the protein CTCSPGQGGQNTLY. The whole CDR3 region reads CTCSPGQGGQNTLYF.

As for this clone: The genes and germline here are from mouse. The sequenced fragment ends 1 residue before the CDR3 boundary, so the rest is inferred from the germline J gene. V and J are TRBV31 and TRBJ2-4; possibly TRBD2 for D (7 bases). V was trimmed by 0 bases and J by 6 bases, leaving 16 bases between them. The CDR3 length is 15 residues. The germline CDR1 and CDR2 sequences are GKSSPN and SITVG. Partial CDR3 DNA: TGTGCCTGGAGTCTAGTGGGGGGCAAGAGGAACACCTTGTAC. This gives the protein CAWSLVGGKRNTLY. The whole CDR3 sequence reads CAWSLVGGKRNTLYF.

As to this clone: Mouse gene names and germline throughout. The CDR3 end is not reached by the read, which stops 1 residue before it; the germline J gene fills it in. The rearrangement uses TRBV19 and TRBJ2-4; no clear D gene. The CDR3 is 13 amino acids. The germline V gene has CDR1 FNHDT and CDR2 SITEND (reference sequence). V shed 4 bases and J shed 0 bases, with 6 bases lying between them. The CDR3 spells CASSSGSQNTLYF. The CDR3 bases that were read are TGTGCCAGCAGTTCAGGAAGTCAAAACACCTTGTAC.

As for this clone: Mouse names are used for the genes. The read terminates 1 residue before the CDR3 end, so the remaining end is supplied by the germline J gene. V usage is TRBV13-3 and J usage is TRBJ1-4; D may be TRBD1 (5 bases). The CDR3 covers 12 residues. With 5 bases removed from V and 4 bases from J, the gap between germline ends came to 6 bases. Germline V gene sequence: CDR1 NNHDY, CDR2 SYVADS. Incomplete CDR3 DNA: TGTGCCAGCAGGGACAACAACGAAAGATTATTT. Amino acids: CASRDNNERLF. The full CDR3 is CASRDNNERLFF. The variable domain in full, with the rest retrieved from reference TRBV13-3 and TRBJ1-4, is EAAVTQSPRSKVAVTGGKVTLSCHQTNNHDYMYWYRQDTGHGLRLIHYSYVADSTEKGDIPDGYKASRPSQENFSLILELASLSQTAVYFCASRDNNERLFFGHGTKLSVL.

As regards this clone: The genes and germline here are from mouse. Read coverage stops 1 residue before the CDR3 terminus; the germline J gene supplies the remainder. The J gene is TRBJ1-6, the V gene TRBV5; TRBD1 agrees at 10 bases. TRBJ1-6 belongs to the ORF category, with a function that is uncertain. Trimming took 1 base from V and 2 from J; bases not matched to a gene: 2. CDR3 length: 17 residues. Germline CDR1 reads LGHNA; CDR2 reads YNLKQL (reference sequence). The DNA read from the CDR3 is TGTGCCAGCAGCCAAGGACAGGGGGCAACCTATAATTCGCCCCTCTAC. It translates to CASSQGQGATYNSPLY. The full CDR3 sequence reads CASSQGQGATYNSPLYF.

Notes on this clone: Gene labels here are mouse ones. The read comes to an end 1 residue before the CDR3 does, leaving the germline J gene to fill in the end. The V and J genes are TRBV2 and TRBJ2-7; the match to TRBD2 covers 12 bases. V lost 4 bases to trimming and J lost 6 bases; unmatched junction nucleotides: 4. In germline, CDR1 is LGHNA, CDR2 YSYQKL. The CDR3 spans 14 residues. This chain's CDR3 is CASSRGTGGIEQYF. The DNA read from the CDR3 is TGTGCCAGCAGCCGTGGGACTGGGGGGATTGAACAGTAC.

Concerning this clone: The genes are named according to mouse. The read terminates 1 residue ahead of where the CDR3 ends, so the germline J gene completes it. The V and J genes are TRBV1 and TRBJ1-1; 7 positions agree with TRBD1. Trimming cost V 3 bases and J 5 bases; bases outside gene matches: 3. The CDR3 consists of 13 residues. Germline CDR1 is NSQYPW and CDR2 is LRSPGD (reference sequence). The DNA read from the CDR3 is TGCACCTGCAGTGCGAGGGGGCAAACAGAAGTCTTC. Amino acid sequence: CTCSARGQTEVF. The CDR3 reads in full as CTCSARGQTEVFF.

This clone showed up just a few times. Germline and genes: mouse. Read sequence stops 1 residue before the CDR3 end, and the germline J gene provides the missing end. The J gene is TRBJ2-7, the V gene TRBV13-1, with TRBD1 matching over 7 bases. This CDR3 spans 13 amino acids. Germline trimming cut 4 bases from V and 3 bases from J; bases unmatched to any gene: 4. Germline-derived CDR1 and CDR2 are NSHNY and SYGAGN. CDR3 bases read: TGTGCCAGCAGTCAGGGACAGTTCTATGAACAGTAC. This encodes CASSQGQFYEQY. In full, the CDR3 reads CASSQGQFYEQYF.

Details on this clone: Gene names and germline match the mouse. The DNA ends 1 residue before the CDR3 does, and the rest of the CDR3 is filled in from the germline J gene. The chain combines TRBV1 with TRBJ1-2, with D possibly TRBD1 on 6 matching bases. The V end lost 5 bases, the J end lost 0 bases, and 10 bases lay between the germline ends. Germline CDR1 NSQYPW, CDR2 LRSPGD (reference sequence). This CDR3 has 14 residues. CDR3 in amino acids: CTCSRDKTNSDYTF. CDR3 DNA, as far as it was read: TGCACCTGCAGTCGGGACAAAACAAACTCCGACTACACC.

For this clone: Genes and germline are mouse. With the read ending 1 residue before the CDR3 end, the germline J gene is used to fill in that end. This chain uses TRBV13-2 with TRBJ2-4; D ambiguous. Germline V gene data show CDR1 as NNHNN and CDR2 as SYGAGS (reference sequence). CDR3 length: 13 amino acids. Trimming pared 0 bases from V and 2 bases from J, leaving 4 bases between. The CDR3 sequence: CASGDGNQNTLYF. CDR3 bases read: TGTGCCAGCGGTGATGGCAATCAAAACACCTTGTAC.

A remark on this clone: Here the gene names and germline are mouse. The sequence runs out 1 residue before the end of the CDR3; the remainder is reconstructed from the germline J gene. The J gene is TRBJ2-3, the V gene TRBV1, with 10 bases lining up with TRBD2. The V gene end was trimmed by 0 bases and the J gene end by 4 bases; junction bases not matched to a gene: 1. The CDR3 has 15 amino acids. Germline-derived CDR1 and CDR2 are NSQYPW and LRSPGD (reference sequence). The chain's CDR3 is CTCSAETGGSETLYF. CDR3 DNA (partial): TGCACCTGCAGTGCAGAGACTGGGGGGTCAGAAACGCTGTAT.

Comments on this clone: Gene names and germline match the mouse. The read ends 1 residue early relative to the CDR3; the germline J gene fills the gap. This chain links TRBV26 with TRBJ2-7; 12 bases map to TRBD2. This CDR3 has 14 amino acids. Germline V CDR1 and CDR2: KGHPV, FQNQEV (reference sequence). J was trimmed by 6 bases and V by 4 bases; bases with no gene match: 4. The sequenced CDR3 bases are TGTGCCAGCAGTCAAGACTGGGGGGGCGCTGAACAGTAC. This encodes CASSQDWGGAEQY. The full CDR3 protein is CASSQDWGGAEQYF.

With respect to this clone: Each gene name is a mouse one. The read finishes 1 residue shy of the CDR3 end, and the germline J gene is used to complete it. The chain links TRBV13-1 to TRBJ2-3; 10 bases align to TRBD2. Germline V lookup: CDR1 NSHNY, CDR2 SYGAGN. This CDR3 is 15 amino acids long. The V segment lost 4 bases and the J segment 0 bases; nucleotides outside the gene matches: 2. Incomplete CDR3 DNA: TGTGCCAGCAGTCGACTGGGGGGAAGTGCAGAAACGCTGTAT. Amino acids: CASSRLGGSAETLY. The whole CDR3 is CASSRLGGSAETLYF.